This T cell receptor (beta chain) is drawn from a study of blood T cell repertoires in COVID-19. Study in general: Both acute and convalescent COVID-19 samples were obtained from the United States, Italy and Spain. PBMCs, B-cell-depleted T cells, or T cells provided the cDNA or gDNA that made up the material.

The table lists this clone with a count of one. Trimming removed 8 bases from V and 4 bases from J, with 7 bases in between. CDR1 KGHDR and CDR2 SFDVKD come from the germline V gene. This CDR3 contains 11 residues. In the authors' methods: Amplification of reference gene primers was used by the study to estimate nucleated cell counts. Assay used: immunoSEQ multiplex PCR; TCRdb lists only in-frame clones, some missing. The V and J calls and clone size come from that table; D and trimming were worked out from the DNA. The sample records around 700,000 clones, about 87% being singletons. The TCR sequence derives from a woman aged 18-35 years with acute or convalescent COVID-19. The sample was peripheral blood. The V call is TRBV24-1, the J call TRBJ1-1; D remains ambiguous. Here the CDR3 DNA reads TGTGCCACCACCGCGGGCACTGAAGCTTTCTTT. Amino acid sequence: CATTAGTEAFF.